Each of the 8 T cell receptor beta chains below was sequenced from the same sample in a study of CXCR3-negative and CXCR3-positive naive CD8 T cells. UMI-tagged TRB cDNA libraries were built via 5' RACE. TCRdb re-called the 5' RACE reads and shows each CDR3 protein once, DNA omitted. The sample spans some 120,000 distinct CDR3 sequences; the ten largest clones claim approximately 0.54%. Study-level points and caveats: The TRB CDR3s that CXCR3-positive naive cells carried were more hydrophobic than those of CXCR3-negative naive cells.

No cognate antigen is known for these TCRs. The sequencing input was naive CXCR3+ CD8+ T cells from blood. The subset is: CD45RO-CCR7+CD27+CD95- naive CD8+ T cells expressing CXCR3 (TNR3+). Receptors originate from a human donor in good health. Some clones in this sample may be carry-over from other donors' samples.

The V call is TRBV29-1, the J call TRBJ1-2. Germline-derived CDR1 and CDR2 are SQVTM and ANQGSEA. This CDR3 spans 15 amino acids. CDR3: CSVRAAGVYEEGYTF.

This chain joins TRBV4-1 and TRBJ1-1. The germline CDR1 and CDR2 sequences are MGHRA and YSYEKL. The CDR3 loop spans 14 amino acids. The CDR3 region is CASSQVGGFTEAFF.

The J gene is TRBJ2-1, the V gene TRBV15; TCRdb's D call, TRBD1, is unchecked because there is no DNA. This CDR3 is built from 14 residues. Germline CDR1 LNHNV, CDR2 YYDKDF (reference sequence). The CDR3 loop is CATSRGGERNEQFF.

This chain's CDR3 is CASSKEEGTKTEAFF. This chain links TRBV21-1 with TRBJ1-1. TRBV21-1 is an annotated pseudogene. This CDR3 is 15 amino acids long.

The chain combines TRBV2 with TRBJ2-5; without DNA, the TCRdb call of TRBD1 cannot be checked. Germline-derived CDR1 and CDR2 are SNHLY and FYNNEI. The CDR3 spans 14 residues. The chain's CDR3 is CASKTRTGLETQYF.

The genes are TRBV7-9 and TRBJ2-5; TCRdb indicates TRBD2, and absent DNA this call remains unverified. The CDR3 sequence is 16 residues long. CDR1 SEHNR and CDR2 FQNEAQ come from the germline V gene (reference sequence). CDR3 residues: CASSGRRAVEGETQYF.

This rearrangement joins TRBV20-1 to TRBJ2-7; TCRdb lists TRBD1, though no DNA is available to test this call. This CDR3 comprises 14 residues. Germline CDR1 reads DFQATT; CDR2 reads SNEGSKA (reference sequence). The CDR3 loop reads CSARDIRDTYEQYF.

The chain employs TRBV12-3 or TRBV12-4 and TRBJ2-7; TCRdb returns TRBD1, unconfirmable since there is no DNA. The CDR3 runs to 12 residues. CDR3 sequence: CASSFVPYEQYF.